The 2 T cell receptor beta chains below were found in one sample sequenced in a study of T cell repertoires in cytomegalovirus infection. MiXCR, run by TCRdb on the reads, gives a single entry per CDR3 protein. The table lists some 900,000 distinct CDR3 sequences, about 30% of them singletons. These TCRs' antigens remain unknown. Sequenced material: cultured CD8+ T cells from PBMCs, taken from culture after CMV antigen stimulation. All receptors derive from a human donor in good health (CMV status not recorded). Some clones in this sample may be carry-over from other donors' samples.

The chain combines TRBV19 with TRBJ2-1; D remains ambiguous. Germline lookup yields CDR1 LNHDA and CDR2 SQIVND (reference sequence). Between the trimmed V and J ends, which lost 2 bases and 0 bases, there was a span of 8 bases. The CDR3 loop spans 15 amino acids. In DNA form, the CDR3 reads TGTGCCAGTAGTATAATTAGGGTCTCCTACAATGAGCAGTTCTTC. Amino acids: CASSIIRVSYNEQFF.

V usage is TRBV7-4 and J usage is TRBJ2-7; D gene unclear. CDR1 and CDR2 (germline): SGHVT, SQSDAQ. Trimming left V 1 base short and J 6 bases short, with 7 bases between. The CDR3 spans 12 residues. The CDR3 here is CASSLDSPEQYF. The CDR3 DNA reads as TGTGCCAGCAGCTTAGACAGTCCCGAGCAGTACTTC.